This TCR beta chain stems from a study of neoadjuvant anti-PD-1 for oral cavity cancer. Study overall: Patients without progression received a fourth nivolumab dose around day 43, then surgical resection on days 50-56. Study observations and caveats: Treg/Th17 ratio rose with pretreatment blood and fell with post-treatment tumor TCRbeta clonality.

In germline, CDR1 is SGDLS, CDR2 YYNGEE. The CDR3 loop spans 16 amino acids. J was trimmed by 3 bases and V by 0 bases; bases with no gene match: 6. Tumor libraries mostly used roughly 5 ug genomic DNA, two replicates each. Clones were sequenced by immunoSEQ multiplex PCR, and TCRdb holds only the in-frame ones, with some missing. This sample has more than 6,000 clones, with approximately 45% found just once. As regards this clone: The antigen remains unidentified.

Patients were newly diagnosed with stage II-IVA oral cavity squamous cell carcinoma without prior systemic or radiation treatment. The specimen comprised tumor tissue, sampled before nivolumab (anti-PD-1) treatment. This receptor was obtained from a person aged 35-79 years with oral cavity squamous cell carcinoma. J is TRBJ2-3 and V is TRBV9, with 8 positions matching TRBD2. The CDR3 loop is CASSVGLAGRTDTQYF. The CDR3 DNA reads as TGTGCCAGCAGCGTAGGATTAGCGGGGAGAACAGATACGCAGTATTTT.